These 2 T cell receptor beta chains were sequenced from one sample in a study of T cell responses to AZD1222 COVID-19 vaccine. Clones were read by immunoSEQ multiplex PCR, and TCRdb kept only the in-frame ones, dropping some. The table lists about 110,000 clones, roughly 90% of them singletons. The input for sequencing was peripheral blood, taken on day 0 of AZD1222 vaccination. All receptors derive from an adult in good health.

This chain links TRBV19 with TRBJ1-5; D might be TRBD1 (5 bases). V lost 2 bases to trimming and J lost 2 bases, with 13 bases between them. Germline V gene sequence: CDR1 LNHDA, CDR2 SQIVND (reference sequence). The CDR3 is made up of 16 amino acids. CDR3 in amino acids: CASSISGGDGNQPQHF. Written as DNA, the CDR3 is TGTGCCAGTAGTATAAGCGGGGGGGATGGCAATCAGCCCCAGCATTTT.

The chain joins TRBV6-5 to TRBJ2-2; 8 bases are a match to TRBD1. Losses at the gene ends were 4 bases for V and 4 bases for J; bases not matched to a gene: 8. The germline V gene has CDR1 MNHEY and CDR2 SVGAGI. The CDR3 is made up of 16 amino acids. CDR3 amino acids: CASSLLQGVFTGELFF. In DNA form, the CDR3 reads TGTGCCAGCAGTTTGTTACAGGGGGTTTTCACCGGGGAGCTGTTTTTT.